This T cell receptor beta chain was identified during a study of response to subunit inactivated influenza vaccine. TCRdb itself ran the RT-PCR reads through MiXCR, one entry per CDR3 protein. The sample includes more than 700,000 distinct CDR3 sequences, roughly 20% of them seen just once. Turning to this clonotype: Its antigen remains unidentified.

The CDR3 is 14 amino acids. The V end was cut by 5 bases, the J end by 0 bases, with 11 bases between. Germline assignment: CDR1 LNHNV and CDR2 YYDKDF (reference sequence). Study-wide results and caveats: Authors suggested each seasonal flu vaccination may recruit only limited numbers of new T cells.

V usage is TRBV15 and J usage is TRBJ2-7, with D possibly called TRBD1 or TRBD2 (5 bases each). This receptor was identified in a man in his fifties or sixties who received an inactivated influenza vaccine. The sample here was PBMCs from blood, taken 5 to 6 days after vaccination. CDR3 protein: CATSQGRSSYEQYF. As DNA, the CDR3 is TGTGCCACCAGCCAGGGACGGAGCTCCTACGAGCAGTACTTC.